This T cell receptor (beta chain) was obtained from a study of response to subunit inactivated influenza vaccine. TCRdb reprocessed the RT-PCR reads with MiXCR, giving one entry per CDR3 protein. Counted here are about 540,000 distinct CDR3 sequences, less than 25% occurring once; the ten biggest clones make up 2.8%. V was pared by 6 bases and J by 3 bases, with 9 bases of the junction left unmatched. The CDR3 is 14 residues long. CDR1 and CDR2 (germline): SQVTM, ANQGSEA. This clonotype turned up a few times. Another study also made use of these data, one on T cells expressing NK-cell markers. From that report: TCR beta cDNA was made by 5'RACE template switching with UMIs.

The chain uses TRBV29-1 and TRBJ1-2; 8 bases match TRBD1. Sequencing used CD4+ T cells sorted from PBMCs, obtained roughly 12 days after vaccination. This receptor was obtained from a man aged 50 to 59 who received an inactivated influenza vaccine. The CDR3 loop reads CSVAPGQGHYGYTF. The CDR3 nucleotides read TGCAGCGTGGCCCCTGGACAGGGCCACTATGGCTACACCTTC.